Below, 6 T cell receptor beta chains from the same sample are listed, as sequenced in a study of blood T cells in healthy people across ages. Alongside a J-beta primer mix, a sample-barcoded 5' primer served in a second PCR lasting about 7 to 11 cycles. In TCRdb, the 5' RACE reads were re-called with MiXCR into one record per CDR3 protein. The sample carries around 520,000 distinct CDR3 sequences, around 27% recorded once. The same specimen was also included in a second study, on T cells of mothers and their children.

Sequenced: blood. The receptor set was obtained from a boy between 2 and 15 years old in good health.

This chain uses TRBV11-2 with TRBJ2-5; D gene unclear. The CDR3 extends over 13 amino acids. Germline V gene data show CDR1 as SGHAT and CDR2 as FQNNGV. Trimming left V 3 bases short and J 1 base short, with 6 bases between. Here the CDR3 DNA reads TGTGCCAGCAGCTTTGCAGTCCAAGAGACCCAGTACTTC. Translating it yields CASSFAVQETQYF.

For the CDR3, the DNA is TGTGCCAGCAGTGAGAGGGGACAGGGAAGTGAAAAACTGTTTTTT. Amino acid sequence: CASSERGQGSEKLFF. The chain is built from TRBV25-1 and TRBJ1-4, with TRBD1 matching over 9 bases. Germline V gives CDR1 MGHDK, CDR2 SYGVNS. This CDR3 contains 15 residues. Trimming cost V 3 bases and J 7 bases; bases outside gene matches: 6. The whole variable domain, remainder taken from reference TRBV25-1 and TRBJ1-4, is EADIYQTPRYLVIGTGKKITLECSQTMGHDKMYWYQQDPGMELHLIHYSYGVNSTEKGDLSSESTVSRIRTEHFPLTLESARPSHTSQYLCASSERGQGSEKLFFGSGTQLSVL.

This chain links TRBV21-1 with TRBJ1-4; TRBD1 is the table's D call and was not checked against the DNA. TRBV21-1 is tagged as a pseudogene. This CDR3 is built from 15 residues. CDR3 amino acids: CASSKEDRVQEKLFF. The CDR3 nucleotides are TGTGCCAGCAGCAAGGAGGACAGGGTACAGGAAAAACTGTTTTTT.

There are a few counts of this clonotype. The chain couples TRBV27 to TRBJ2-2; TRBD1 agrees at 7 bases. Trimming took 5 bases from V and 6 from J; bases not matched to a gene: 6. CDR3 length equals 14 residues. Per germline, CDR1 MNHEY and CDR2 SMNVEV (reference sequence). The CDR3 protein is CASSTGQASGELFF. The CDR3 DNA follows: TGTGCCAGCAGTACTGGACAGGCTTCCGGGGAGCTGTTTTTT.

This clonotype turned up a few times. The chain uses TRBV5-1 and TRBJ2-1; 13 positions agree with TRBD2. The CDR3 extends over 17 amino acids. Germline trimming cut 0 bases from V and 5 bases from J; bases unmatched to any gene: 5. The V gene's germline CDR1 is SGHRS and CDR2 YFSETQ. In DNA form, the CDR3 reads TGCGCCAGCAGCTTGGCCGGGGGGACTAGCGGGAACAATGAGCAGTTCTTC. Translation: CASSLAGGTSGNNEQFF. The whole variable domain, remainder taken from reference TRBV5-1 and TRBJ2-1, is KAGVTQTPRYLIKTRGQQVTLSCSPISGHRSVSWYQQTPGQGLQFLFEYFSETQRNKGNFPGRFSGRQFSNSRSEMNVSTLELGDSALYLCASSLAGGTSGNNEQFFGPGTRLTVL.

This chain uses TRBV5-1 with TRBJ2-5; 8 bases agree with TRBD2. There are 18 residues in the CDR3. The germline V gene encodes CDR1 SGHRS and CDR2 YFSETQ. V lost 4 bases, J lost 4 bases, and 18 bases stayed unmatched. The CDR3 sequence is CASSLGTSQGLYRETQYF. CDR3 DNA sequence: TGCGCCAGCAGCCTCGGGACTAGTCAGGGGCTTTATCGAGAGACCCAGTACTTC.